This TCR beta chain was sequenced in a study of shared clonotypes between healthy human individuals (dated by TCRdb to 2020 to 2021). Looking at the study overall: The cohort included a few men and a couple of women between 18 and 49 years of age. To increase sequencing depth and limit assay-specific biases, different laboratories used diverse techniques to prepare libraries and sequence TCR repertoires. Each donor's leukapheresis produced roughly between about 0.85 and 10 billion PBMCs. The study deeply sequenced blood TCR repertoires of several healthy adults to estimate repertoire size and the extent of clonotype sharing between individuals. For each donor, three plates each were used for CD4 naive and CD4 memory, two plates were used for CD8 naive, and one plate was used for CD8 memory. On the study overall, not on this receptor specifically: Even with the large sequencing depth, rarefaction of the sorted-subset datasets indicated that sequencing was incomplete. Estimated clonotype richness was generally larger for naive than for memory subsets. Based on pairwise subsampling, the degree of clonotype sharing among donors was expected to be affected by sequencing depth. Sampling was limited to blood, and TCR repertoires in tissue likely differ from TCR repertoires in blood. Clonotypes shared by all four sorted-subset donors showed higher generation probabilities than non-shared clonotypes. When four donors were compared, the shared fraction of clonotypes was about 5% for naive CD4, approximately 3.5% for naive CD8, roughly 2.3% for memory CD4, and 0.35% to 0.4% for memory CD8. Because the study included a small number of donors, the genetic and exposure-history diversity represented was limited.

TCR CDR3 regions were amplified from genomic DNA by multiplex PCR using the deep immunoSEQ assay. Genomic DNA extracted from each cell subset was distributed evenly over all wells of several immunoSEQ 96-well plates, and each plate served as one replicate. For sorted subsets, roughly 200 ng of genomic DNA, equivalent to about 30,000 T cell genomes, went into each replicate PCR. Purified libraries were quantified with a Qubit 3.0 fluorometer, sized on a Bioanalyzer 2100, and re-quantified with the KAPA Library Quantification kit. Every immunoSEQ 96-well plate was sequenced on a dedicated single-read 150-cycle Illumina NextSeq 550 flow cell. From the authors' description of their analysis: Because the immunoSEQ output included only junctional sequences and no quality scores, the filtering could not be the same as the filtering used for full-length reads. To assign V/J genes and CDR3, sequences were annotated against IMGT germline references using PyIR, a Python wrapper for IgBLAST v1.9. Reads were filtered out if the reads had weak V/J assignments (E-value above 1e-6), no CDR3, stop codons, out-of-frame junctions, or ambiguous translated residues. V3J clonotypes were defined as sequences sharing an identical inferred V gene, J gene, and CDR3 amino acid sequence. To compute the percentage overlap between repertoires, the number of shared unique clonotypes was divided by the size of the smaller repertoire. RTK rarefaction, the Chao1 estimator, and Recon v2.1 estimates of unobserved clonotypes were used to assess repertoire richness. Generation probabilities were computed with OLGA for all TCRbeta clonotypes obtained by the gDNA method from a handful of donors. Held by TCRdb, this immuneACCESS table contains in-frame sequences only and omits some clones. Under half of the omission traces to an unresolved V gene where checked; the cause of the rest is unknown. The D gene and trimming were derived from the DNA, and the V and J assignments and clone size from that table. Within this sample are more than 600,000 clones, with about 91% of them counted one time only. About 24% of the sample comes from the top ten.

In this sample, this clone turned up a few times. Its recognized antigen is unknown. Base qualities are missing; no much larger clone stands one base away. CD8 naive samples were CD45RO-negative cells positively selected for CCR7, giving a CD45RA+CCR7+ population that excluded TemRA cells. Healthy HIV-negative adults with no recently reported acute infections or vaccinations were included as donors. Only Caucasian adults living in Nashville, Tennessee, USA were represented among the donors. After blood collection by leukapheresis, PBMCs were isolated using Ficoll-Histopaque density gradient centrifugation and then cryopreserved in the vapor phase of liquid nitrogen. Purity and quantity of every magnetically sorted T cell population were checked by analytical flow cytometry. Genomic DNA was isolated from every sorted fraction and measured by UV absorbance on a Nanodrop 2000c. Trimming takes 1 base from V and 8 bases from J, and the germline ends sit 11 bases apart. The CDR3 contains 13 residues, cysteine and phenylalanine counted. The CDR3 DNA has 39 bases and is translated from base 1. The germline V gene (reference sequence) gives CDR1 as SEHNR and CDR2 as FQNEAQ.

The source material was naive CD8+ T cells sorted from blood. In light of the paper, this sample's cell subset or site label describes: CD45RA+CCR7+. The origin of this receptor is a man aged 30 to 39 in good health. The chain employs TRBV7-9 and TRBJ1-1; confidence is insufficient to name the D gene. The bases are TGTGCCAGCAGCTTAGATAGGCAGCCCGAAGCTTTCTTT. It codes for CASSLDRQPEAFF.